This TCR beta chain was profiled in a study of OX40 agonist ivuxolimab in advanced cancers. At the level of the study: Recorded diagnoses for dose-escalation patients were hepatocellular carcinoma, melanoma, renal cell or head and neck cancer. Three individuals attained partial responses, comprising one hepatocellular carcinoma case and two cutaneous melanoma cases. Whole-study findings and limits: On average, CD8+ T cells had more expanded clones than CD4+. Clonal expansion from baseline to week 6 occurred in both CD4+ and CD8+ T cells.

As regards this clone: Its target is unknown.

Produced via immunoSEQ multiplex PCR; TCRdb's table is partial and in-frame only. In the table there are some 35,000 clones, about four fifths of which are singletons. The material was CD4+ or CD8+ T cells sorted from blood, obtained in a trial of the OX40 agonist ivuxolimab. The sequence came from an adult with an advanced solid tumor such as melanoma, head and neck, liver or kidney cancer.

The CDR3 here is CASSLDAHYNEQFF. The CDR3 nucleotides read TGTGCCAGCAGCTTAGATGCTCACTACAATGAGCAGTTCTTC. The V gene is TRBV7-9, the J gene TRBJ2-1; D call uncertain. The CDR3 contains 14 residues. The germline V and J ends were trimmed by 1 base and 3 bases, with 7 bases remaining between them. Looked up from germline, CDR1 is SEHNR and CDR2 is FQNEAQ (reference sequence).